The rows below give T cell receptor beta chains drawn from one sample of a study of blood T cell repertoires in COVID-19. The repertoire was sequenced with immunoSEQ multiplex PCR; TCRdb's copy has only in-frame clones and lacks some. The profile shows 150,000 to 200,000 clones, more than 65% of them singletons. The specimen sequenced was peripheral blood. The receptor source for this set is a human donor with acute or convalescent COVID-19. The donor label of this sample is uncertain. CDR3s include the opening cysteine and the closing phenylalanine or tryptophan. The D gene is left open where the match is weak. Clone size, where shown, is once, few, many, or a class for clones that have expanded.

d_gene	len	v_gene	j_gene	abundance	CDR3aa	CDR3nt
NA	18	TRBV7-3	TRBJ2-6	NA	CASSLLGRGAYGANVLTF	TGTGCCAGCAGCTTACTAGGCAGGGGGGCATATGGGGCCAACGTCCTGACTTTC
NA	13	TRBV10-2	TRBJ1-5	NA	CASSVTAKQPQHF	TGCGCCAGCAGTGTGACAGCTAAACAGCCCCAGCATTTT
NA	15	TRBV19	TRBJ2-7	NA	CASSAYHGTFAWQYF	TGTGCCAGTAGTGCCTACCATGGGACATTCGCTTGGCAGTACTTC
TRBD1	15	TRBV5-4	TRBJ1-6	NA	CASSLQDRGNSPLHF	TGTGCCAGCAGCTTGCAGGACAGGGGTAATTCACCCCTCCACTTT
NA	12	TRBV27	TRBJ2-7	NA	CASGYGGYEQYF	TGTGCCAGCGGCTACGGAGGCTACGAGCAGTACTTC
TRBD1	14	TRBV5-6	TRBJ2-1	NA	CASIETGAGNEQFF	TGTGCCAGCATTGAGACAGGGGCGGGCAATGAGCAGTTCTTC
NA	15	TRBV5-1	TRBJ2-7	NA	CASSLLGGPPYEQYF	TGCGCCAGCAGCTTGTTGGGGGGGCCTCCCTACGAGCAGTACTTC
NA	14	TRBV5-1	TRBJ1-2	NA	CASSLDDRSKGYTF	TGCGCCAGCAGCTTAGACGACAGGTCCAAGGGCTACACCTTC
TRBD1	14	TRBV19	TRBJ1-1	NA	CASNSGGVVAEAFF	TGTGCCAGTAACTCAGGGGGCGTGGTGGCTGAAGCTTTCTTT
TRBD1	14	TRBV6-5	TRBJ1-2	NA	CASRLGEGAGGYTF	TGTGCCAGCAGACTCGGCGAGGGGGCGGGTGGCTACACCTTC
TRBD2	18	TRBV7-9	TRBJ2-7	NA	CASSLIGTTPLYSYEQYF	TGTGCCAGCAGCTTAATCGGGACTACCCCGTTATACTCCTACGAGCAGTACTTC
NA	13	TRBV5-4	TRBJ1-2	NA	CASSLRQSYGYTF	TGTGCCAGCAGCTTGCGTCAGTCCTATGGCTACACCTTC
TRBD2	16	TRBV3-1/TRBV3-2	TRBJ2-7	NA	CASSPRYSGGSYEQYF	TGTGCCAGCAGCCCACGGTATAGCGGGGGCTCCTACGAGCAGTACTTC
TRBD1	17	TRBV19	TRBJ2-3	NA	CASRMGTGRTSTDTQYF	TGTGCCAGTAGGATGGGGACAGGCCGAACTAGCACAGATACGCAGTATTTT
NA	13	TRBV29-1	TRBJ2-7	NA	CSVGTTGSYEQYF	TGCAGCGTGGGAACCACAGGCTCCTACGAGCAGTACTTC
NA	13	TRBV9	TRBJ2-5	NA	CASSGGQQETQYF	TGTGCCAGCAGCGGGGGGCAACAAGAGACCCAGTACTTC
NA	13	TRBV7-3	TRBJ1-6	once	CASSLTPDSPLHF	TGTGCCAGCAGCTTAACCCCGGATTCACCCCTCCACTTT
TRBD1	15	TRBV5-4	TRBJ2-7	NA	CASSVLQGAGYEQYF	TGTGCCAGCAGCGTCTTACAGGGGGCGGGGTACGAGCAGTACTTC
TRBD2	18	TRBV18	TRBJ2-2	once	CASSPREALAGNTGELFF	TGTGCCAGCTCACCAAGAGAGGCACTAGCGGGGAACACCGGGGAGCTGTTTTTT
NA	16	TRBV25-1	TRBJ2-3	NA	CASTVTAGTVTDTQYF	TGTGCCAGCACCGTGACGGCGGGAACAGTCACAGATACGCAGTATTTT
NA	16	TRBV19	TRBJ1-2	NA	CASSMPRGRGIYGYTF	TGTGCCAGTAGTATGCCCCGGGGTAGAGGGATCTATGGCTACACCTTC
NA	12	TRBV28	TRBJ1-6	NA	CASSSYSSPLHF	TGTGCCAGCAGTTCTTATAGTTCACCCCTCCACTTT
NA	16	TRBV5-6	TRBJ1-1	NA	CASSLAGINMNTEAFF	TGTGCCAGCAGCTTGGCCGGTATTAATATGAACACTGAAGCTTTCTTT
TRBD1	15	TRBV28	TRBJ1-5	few	CASSRTGTGVQPQHF	TGTGCCAGCAGTCGAACCGGGACAGGGGTCCAGCCCCAGCATTTT
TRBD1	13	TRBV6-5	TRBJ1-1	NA	CASNGQAGGGAFF	TGTGCCAGCAACGGACAGGCTGGAGGGGGAGCTTTCTTT
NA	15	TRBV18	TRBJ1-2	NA	CASSPGKTPENGYTF	TGTGCCAGCTCCCCGGGGAAGACTCCGGAGAACGGCTACACCTTC
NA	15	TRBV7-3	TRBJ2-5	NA	CASSRRGAWEETQYF	TGTGCCAGCAGCCGCCGGGGGGCCTGGGAAGAGACCCAGTACTTC
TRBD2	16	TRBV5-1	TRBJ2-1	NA	CASSLSGGSSYNEQFF	TGCGCCAGCAGCTTGTCGGGCGGGAGCTCCTACAATGAGCAGTTCTTC
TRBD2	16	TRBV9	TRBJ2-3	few	CASSPRLATSTDTQYF	TGTGCCAGCAGCCCGAGACTAGCGACTAGCACAGATACGCAGTATTTT
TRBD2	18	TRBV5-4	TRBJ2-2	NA	CASSTRTSALPNTGELFF	TGTGCCAGCAGCACCAGGACTAGCGCACTACCAAACACCGGGGAGCTGTTTTTT
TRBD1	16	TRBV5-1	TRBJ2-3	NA	CASSLVGQGGTDTQYF	TGCGCCAGCAGCTTGGTCGGACAGGGGGGCACAGATACGCAGTATTTT
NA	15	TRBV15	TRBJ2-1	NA	CATSTPLEGYNEQFF	TGTGCCACCAGCACCCCACTCGAGGGCTACAATGAGCAGTTCTTC
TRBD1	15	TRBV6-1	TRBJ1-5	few	CASSESWTGEQPQHF	TGTGCCAGCAGTGAATCTTGGACAGGGGAACAGCCCCAGCATTTT
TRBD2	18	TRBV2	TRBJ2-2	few	CASSSRLAGGQSTGELFF	TGTGCCAGCAGCTCGCGACTAGCGGGGGGGCAAAGTACCGGGGAGCTGTTTTTT
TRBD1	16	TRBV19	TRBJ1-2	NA	CASTNSPDRDNYGYTF	TGTGCCAGTACCAACTCTCCAGACAGGGATAACTATGGCTACACCTTC
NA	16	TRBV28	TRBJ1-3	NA	CASSLSGASSGNTIYF	TGTGCCAGCAGTTTATCAGGCGCCAGCTCTGGAAACACCATATATTTT
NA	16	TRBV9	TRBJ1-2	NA	CASTPSPGIGTYGYTF	TGTGCCAGCACCCCCAGCCCGGGTATAGGGACATATGGCTACACCTTC
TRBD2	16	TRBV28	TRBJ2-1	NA	CASSLPGAGEGNEQFF	TGTGCCAGCAGTCTCCCTGGAGCGGGAGAAGGCAATGAGCAGTTCTTC
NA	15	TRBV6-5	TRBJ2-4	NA	CASSYGGAGSNIQYF	TGTGCCAGCAGTTACGGTGGGGCAGGGTCAAACATTCAGTACTTC
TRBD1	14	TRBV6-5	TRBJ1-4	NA	CASSPQGRNEKLFF	TGTGCCAGCAGTCCACAGGGGCGGAATGAAAAACTGTTTTTT
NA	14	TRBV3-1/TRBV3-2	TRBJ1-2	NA	CASSQGSRLYGYTF	TGTGCCAGCAGCCAAGGCTCCAGACTTTATGGCTACACCTTC
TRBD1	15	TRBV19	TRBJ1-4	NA	CASSPNRGSNEKLFF	TGTGCCAGTAGCCCGAACAGGGGATCTAATGAAAAACTGTTTTTT